These T cell receptor beta chains were read from a single sample in a study of T cell responses to AZD1222 COVID-19 vaccine. This table comes from immunoSEQ multiplex PCR, and its TCRdb copy is limited to in-frame clones, with some not included. The sample includes some 81,000 clones, 80% to 95% of them seen just once. Sequencing used peripheral blood, obtained 28 days after the second AZD1222 dose. The source of these receptors is an adult who received the AZD1222 COVID-19 vaccine. The CDR3 runs from the conserved cysteine through the conserved F or W.

v_gene: TRBV5-1; CDR3aa: CASSLEPANEQYF
v_gene: TRBV19; CDR3aa: CASTPGTHYQFPGNTIYF
v_gene: TRBV29-1; CDR3aa: CSVRDRGNQPQHF
v_gene: TRBV2; CDR3aa: CASSEYGNTIYF
v_gene: TRBV15; CDR3aa: CATTPRQYGAKNIQYF
v_gene: TRBV18; CDR3aa: CASAPGLDLIEAFF
v_gene: TRBV25-1; CDR3aa: CASSPTDSVEQFF
v_gene: TRBV3-1/TRBV3-2; CDR3aa: CASSQGVRTAGYTF
v_gene: TRBV4-2; CDR3aa: CASSQESGGTGAGYTF
v_gene: TRBV24-1; CDR3aa: CATSDRGTSGNNEQFF
v_gene: TRBV2; CDR3aa: CASRRGPNQPQHF
v_gene: TRBV21-1; CDR3aa: CASSMQGGDTQYF
v_gene: TRBV18; CDR3aa: CASSSGTATSSGANVLTF
v_gene: TRBV3-1/TRBV3-2; CDR3aa: CASSARGSVKGYTF
v_gene: TRBV29-1; CDR3aa: CSARTANYGYTF
v_gene: TRBV25-1; CDR3aa: CASSSRGAANTGELFF
v_gene: TRBV2; CDR3aa: CASSFLGQGGTGELFF
v_gene: TRBV5-5; CDR3aa: CASSLNSGGAGTADTQYF
v_gene: TRBV7-9; CDR3aa: CASSLGTGTNYGYTF
v_gene: TRBV19; CDR3aa: CASSTQAGSYNEQFF
v_gene: TRBV25-1; CDR3aa: CASSATLGQDGYTF
v_gene: TRBV5-1; CDR3aa: CASSLETGLAGGLRDTQYF
v_gene: TRBV7-9; CDR3aa: CASSLLFDGYTF
v_gene: TRBV9; CDR3aa: CASSVDRGTLHF
v_gene: TRBV7-3; CDR3aa: CASSLVGTGVHEQYF
v_gene: TRBV30; CDR3aa: CAWSVIGNYEQYF
v_gene: TRBV18; CDR3aa: CASSPRVGGSYEQYF
v_gene: TRBV12-3/TRBV12-4; CDR3aa: CASSTEGVGQWFF
v_gene: TRBV25-1; CDR3aa: CATATGYKTNEKLFF
v_gene: TRBV6-5; CDR3aa: CASEGQGSIPDTQYF